The rows below give T cell receptor beta chains drawn from one sample of a study of blood T cell repertoires in COVID-19. TCRdb's table, derived via immunoSEQ multiplex PCR, lists solely in-frame clones and lacks some. The sample shows 160,000 or so clones, about 92% of them seen only once. Sequenced sample: peripheral blood. These receptors came from a man in his fifties or sixties with active or convalescent COVID-19. CDR3s include the opening cysteine and the closing phenylalanine or tryptophan. The D gene is left open where the match is weak. Rows may omit the clone size; those that give it use once, few, many or a size class.

TRBJ1-1	TRBV5-1	TRBD1	-	TGCGCCAGCAGCCTGGAAGGACAGGGCTTAAACACTGAAGCTTTCTTT	CASSLEGQGLNTEAFF
TRBJ2-3	TRBV7-9	TRBD2	-	TGTGCCAGCAGCCCCGGACTAGCGGGGGAAACAGATACGCAGTATTTT	CASSPGLAGETDTQYF
TRBJ1-3	TRBV5-1	TRBD1	-	TGCGCCACCTCCCTAGACAGGGGCTCTGGAAACACCATATATTTT	CATSLDRGSGNTIYF
TRBJ2-1	TRBV7-9	TRBD2	-	TGTGCCAGCAGCTCGACGGGACTAGCGGGAGGGCCTTCCTACAATGAGCAGTTCTTC	CASSSTGLAGGPSYNEQFF
TRBJ2-2	TRBV7-8	TRBD1	-	TGTGCCAGCAGCTTAGTCGCAGGGGGCTTAGTCACCGGGGAGCTGTTTTTT	CASSLVAGGLVTGELFF
TRBJ1-1	TRBV12-3/TRBV12-4	-	-	TGTGCCAGCAGTTTCTCCGTTGCTGAAGCTTTCTTT	CASSFSVAEAFF
TRBJ2-7	TRBV2	TRBD1	-	TGTGCCAGCAGTGAAGTCCGGACAGGGAGCTCCTACGAGCAGTACTTC	CASSEVRTGSSYEQYF
TRBJ1-5	TRBV27	-	-	TGTGCCAGCACCCCGAGCGGGAGAAATCAGCCCCAGCATTTT	CASTPSGRNQPQHF
TRBJ1-2	TRBV3-1/TRBV3-2	-	-	TGTGCCAGCAGCCAAGCATTTGGGGGCGACTATGGCTACACCTTC	CASSQAFGGDYGYTF
TRBJ1-6	TRBV18	TRBD1	-	TGTGCCAGCTCACCTCTCGGGACAGCGAGCTCCTATAATTCACCCCTCCACTTT	CASSPLGTASSYNSPLHF
TRBJ1-3	TRBV7-9	-	-	TGTGCCAGCAGCTTAGTCTTCGGCAGGGGAAACACCATATATTTT	CASSLVFGRGNTIYF
TRBJ1-2	TRBV6-5	TRBD1	-	TGTGCCAGCAGTTACGATACAGGGGGCTATGGCTACACCTTC	CASSYDTGGYGYTF
TRBJ1-2	TRBV11-2	-	few	TGTGCCAGCAGCACAAGTTTAAACTATGGCTACACCTTC	CASSTSLNYGYTF
TRBJ2-3	TRBV10-1	TRBD1	-	TGCGCCAGCAGGACCCGACAGGGAGCAGATACGCAGTATTTT	CASRTRQGADTQYF
TRBJ2-3	TRBV19	TRBD2	-	TGTGCCAGTAGTATAAGGGCGGCTAGCGGGAGCACAGATACGCAGTATTTT	CASSIRAASGSTDTQYF